The sequence of this TCR beta chain was determined in a study of cytomegalovirus exposure and HLA in healthy donors. Notes on the study in general: In a later analysis, CMV-associated beta chains were mostly HLA-associated, it appeared.

The PCR made use of 60 Vbeta and 13 Jbeta primers. Sequenced by immunoSEQ multiplex PCR; TCRdb stores in-frame clones only, minus some. The repertoire holds about 190,000 clones, with 60% to 80% as singletons. Healthy bone marrow donors made up the donors. This clone was recorded once. Its antigen is unknown. Sequencing was performed on PBMCs. This TCR came from a woman in her thirties in good health and CMV-seropositive.

CDR3 amino acids: CASSPSGREPQETQYF. The DNA of the CDR3 is TGTGCCAGCAGCCCGTCGGGGCGGGAGCCACAAGAGACCCAGTACTTC. The chain links TRBV13 to TRBJ2-5; 7 bases align to TRBD2. The CDR3 covers 16 residues. With V trimmed by 5 bases and J by 2 bases, 11 bases remained unmatched. Germline CDR1 reads PRHDT; CDR2 reads FYEKMQ (reference sequence).